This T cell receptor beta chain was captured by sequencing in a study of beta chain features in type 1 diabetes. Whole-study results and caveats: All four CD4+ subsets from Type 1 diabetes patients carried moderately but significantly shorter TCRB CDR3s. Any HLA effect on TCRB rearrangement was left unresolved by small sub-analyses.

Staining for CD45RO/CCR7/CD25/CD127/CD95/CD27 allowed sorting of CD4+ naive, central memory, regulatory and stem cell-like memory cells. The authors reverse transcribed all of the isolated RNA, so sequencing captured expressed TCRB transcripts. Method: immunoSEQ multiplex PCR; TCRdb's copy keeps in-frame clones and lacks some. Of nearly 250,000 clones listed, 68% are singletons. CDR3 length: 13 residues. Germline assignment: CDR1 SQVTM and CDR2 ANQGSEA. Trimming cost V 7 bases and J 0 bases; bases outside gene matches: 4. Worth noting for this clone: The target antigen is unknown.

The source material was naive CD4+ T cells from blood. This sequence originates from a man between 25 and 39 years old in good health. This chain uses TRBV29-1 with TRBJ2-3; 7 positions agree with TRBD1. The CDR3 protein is CSGRQGSTDTQYF. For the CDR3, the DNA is TGCAGCGGGAGACAGGGAAGCACAGATACGCAGTATTTT.